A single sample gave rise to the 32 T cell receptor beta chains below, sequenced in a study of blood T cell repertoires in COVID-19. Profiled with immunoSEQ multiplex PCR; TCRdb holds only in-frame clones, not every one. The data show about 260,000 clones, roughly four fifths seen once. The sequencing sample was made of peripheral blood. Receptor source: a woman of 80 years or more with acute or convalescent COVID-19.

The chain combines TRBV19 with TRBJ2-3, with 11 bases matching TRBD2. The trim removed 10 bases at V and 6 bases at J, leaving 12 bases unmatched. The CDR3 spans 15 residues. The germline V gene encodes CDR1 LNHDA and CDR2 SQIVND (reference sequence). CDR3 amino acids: CATRRVAGGSDTQYF. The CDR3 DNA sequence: TGTGCCACCCGGAGAGTAGCGGGAGGGTCGGATACGCAGTATTTT.

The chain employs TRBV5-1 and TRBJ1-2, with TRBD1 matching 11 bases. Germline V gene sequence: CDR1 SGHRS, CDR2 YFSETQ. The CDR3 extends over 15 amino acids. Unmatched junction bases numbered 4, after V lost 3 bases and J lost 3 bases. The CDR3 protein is CASSSGQGAYYGYTF. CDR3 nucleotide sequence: TGCGCCAGCAGCTCCGGACAGGGGGCATACTATGGCTACACCTTC.

The CDR3 protein is CASTSGITNEKLFF. The CDR3 DNA is TGTGCCAGCACCTCAGGGATAACTAATGAAAAACTGTTTTTT. The V gene is TRBV5-4, the J gene TRBJ1-4, with D perhaps TRBD1 (5 bases). V lost 6 bases and J 1 base, leaving 10 bases between the germline ends. Germline lookup yields CDR1 SGHNT and CDR2 YYREEE (reference sequence). The CDR3 totals 14 residues.

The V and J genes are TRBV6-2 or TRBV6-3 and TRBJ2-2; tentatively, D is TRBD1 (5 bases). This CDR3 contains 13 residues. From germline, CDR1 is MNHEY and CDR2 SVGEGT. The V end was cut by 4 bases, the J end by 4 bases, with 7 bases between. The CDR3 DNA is TGTGCCAGCAGTTCAGGGTTCACCGGGGAGCTGTTTTTT. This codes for CASSSGFTGELFF.

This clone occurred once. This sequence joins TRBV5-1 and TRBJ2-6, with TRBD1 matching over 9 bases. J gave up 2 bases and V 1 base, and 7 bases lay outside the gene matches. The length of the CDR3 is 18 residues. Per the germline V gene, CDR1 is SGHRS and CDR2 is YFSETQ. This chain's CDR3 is CASSLWGDRAAGANVLTF. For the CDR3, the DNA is TGCGCCAGCAGCTTGTGGGGGGACAGGGCGGCTGGGGCCAACGTCCTGACTTTC.

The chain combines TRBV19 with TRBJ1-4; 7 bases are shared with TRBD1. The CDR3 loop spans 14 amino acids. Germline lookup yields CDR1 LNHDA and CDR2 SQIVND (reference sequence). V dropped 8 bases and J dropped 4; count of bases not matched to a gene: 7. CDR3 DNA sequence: TGTGCCAGTGGACTGGGACAGAATAATGAAAAACTGTTTTTT. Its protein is CASGLGQNNEKLFF.

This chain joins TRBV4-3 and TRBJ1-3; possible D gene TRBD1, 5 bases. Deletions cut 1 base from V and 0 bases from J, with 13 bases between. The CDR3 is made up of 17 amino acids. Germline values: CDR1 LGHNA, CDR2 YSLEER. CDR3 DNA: TGCGCCAGCAGCCAAGCCCCGGGGGGAGTCTCTGGAAACACCATATATTTT. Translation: CASSQAPGGVSGNTIYF.

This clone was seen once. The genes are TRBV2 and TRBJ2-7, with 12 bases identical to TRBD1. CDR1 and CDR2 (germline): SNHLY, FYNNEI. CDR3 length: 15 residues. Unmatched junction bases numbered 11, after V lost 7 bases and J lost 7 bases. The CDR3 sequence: CASTPPGQGAGEQYF. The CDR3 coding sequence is TGTGCCAGCACCCCTCCGGGACAGGGGGCTGGAGAGCAGTACTTC.

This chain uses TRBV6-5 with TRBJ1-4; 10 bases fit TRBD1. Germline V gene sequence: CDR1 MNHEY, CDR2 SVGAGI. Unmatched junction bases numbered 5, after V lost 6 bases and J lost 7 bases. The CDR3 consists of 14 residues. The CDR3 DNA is TGTGCCAGCAGCAGACAGGGGGCCGTTGAAAAACTGTTTTTT. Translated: CASSRQGAVEKLFF.

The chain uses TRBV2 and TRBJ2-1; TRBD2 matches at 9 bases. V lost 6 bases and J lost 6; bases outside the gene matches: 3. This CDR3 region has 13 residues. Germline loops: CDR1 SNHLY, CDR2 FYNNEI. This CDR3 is CASSLAGTNEQFF. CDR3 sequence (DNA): TGTGCCAGCAGCCTAGCGGGGACCAATGAGCAGTTCTTC.

The CDR3 bases are TGTGCCAGCAGTTACGAGGGCTTGAACACCGGGGAGCTGTTTTTT. This codes for CASSYEGLNTGELFF. J is TRBJ2-2 and V is TRBV6-5; D may be TRBD2 (5 bases). V gave up 2 bases and J gave up 1 base, with 8 bases separating them. The CDR3 spans 15 residues. CDR1 and CDR2 (germline): MNHEY, SVGAGI.

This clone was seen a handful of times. The CDR3 protein is CASSYYDNSNQPQHF. CDR3 bases: TGTGCCAGCAGTTACTATGACAATAGCAATCAGCCCCAGCATTTT. This chain links TRBV6-2 or TRBV6-3 with TRBJ1-5; D not resolved. Trimming took 1 base from V and 0 from J, leaving 7 bases between them. CDR3 length equals 15 residues. The germline V gene encodes CDR1 MNHEY and CDR2 SVGEGT.

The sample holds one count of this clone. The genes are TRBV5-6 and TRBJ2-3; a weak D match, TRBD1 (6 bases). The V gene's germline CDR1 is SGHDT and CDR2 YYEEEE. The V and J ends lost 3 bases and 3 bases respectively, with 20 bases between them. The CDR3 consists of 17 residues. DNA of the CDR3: TGTGCCAGCAGCTCCATCGCAACAGGGTCGGGGACAGATACGCAGTATTTT. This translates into CASSSIATGSGTDTQYF.

CDR3 nucleotide sequence: TGCGCCAGCAGCCTCGACAGGGGATGGGAGCCCCAGCATTTT. Residues: CASSLDRGWEPQHF. The V gene is TRBV4-1, the J gene TRBJ1-5; 8 bases align to TRBD1. V dropped 4 bases and J dropped 8; count of bases not matched to a gene: 7. The CDR3 consists of 14 residues. Per germline, CDR1 MGHRA and CDR2 YSYEKL.

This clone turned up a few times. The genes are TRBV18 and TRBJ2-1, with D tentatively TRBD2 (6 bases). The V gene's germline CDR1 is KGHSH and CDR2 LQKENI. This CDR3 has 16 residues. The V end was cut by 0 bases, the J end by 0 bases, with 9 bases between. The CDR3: CASSPPGTSSYNEQFF. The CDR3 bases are TGTGCCAGCTCACCACCGGGGACTTCCTCCTACAATGAGCAGTTCTTC.

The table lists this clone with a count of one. The CDR3 nucleotides are TGTGCCACCAGCAGAGATCGGGACAGGGGGGAGACCCAGTACTTC. The encoded protein is CATSRDRDRGETQYF. The chain recombines TRBV15 with TRBJ2-5, with 11 bases fitting TRBD1. After removal of 0 bases from V and 5 bases from J, the junction contained 2 bases not matched to a gene. CDR3 length: 15 amino acids. Germline V CDR1 and CDR2: LNHNV, YYDKDF (reference sequence). The variable domain in full, with the rest retrieved from reference TRBV15 and TRBJ2-5, is DAMVIQNPRYQVTQFGKPVTLSCSQTLNHNVMYWYQQKSSQAPKLLFHYYDKDFNNEADTPDNFQSRRPNTSFCFLDIRSPGLGDTAMYLCATSRDRDRGETQYFGPGTRLLVL.

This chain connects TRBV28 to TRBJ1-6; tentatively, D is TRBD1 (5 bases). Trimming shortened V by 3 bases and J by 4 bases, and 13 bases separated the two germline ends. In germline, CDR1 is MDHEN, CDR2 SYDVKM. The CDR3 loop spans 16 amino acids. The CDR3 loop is CASSLGREGYNSPLHF. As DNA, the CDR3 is TGTGCCAGCAGTTTGGGCAGGGAGGGTTATAATTCACCCCTCCACTTT.

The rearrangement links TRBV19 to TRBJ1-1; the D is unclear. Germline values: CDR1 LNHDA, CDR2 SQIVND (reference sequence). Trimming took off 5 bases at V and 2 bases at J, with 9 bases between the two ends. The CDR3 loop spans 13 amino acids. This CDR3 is CASSGQTNTEAFF. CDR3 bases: TGTGCCAGTAGTGGTCAGACTAACACTGAAGCTTTCTTT.

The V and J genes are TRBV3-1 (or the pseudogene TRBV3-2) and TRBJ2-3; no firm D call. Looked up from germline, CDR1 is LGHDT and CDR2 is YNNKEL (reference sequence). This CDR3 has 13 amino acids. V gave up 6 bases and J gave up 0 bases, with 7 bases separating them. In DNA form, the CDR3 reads TGTGCCAGCAGTCGTTATAGCACAGATACGCAGTATTTT. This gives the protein CASSRYSTDTQYF.

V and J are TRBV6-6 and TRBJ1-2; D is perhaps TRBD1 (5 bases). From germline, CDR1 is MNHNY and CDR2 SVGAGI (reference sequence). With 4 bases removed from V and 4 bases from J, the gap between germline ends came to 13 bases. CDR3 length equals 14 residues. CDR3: CASSSGVVIYGYTF. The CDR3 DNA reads TGTGCCAGCAGTTCGGGGGTGGTGATCTATGGCTACACCTTC.

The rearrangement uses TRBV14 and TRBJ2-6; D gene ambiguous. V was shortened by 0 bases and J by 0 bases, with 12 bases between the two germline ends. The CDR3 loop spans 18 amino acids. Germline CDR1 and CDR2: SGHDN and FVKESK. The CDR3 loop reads CASSQDARTVSGANVLTF. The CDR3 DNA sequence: TGTGCCAGCAGCCAAGATGCGAGAACGGTCTCTGGGGCCAACGTCCTGACTTTC.

The CDR3: CASSQDRVGGYGYTF. CDR3 bases: TGCGCCAGCAGCCAAGATCGGGTCGGTGGCTATGGCTACACCTTC. The J gene is TRBJ1-2, the V gene TRBV4-1, with D hard to call. V shed 0 bases and J shed 4 bases, with 12 bases lying between them. The CDR3 has 15 amino acids. In germline, CDR1 is MGHRA, CDR2 YSYEKL.

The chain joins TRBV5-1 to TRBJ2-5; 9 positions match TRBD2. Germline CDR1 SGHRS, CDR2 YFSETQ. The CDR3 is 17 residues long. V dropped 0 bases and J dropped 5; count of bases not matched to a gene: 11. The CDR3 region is CASSLVGGGAEGETQYF. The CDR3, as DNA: TGCGCCAGCAGCTTGGTTGGCGGGGGGGCCGAGGGGGAGACCCAGTACTTC. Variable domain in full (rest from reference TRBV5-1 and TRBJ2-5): KAGVTQTPRYLIKTRGQQVTLSCSPISGHRSVSWYQQTPGQGLQFLFEYFSETQRNKGNFPGRFSGRQFSNSRSEMNVSTLELGDSALYLCASSLVGGGAEGETQYFGPGTRLLVL.

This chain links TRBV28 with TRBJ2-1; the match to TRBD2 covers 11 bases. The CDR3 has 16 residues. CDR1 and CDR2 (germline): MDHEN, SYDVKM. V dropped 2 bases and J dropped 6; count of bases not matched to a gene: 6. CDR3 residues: CASSLQTSGSVNEQFF. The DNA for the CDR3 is TGTGCCAGCAGTTTACAAACTAGCGGGAGTGTCAATGAGCAGTTCTTC.

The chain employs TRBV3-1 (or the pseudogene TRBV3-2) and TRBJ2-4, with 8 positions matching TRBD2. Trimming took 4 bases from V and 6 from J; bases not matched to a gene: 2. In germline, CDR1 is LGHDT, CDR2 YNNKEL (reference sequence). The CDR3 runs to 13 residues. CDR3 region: CASSPGGGNIQYF. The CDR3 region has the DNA TGTGCCAGCAGCCCCGGGGGGGGAAACATTCAGTACTTC.

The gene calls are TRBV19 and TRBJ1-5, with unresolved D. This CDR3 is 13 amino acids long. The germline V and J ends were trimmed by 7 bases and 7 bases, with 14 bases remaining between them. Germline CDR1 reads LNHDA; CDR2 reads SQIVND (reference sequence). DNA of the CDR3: TGTGCCAGTAATCCCAGCTTTAGCCAGCCCCAGCATTTT. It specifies CASNPSFSQPQHF.

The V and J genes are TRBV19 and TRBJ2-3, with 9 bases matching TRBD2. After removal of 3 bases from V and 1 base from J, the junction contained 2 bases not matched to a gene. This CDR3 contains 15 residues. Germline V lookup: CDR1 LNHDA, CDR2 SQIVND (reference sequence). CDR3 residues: CASSIRTSGTDTQYF. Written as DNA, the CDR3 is TGTGCCAGTAGTATCCGGACTAGCGGCACAGATACGCAGTATTTT.

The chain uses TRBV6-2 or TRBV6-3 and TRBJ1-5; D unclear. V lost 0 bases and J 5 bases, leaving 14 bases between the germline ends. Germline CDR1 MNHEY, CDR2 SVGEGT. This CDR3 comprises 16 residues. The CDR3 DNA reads TGTGCCAGCAGTTACTCGAAGTCGGGGAGCGATCAGCCCCAGCATTTT. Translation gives CASSYSKSGSDQPQHF.

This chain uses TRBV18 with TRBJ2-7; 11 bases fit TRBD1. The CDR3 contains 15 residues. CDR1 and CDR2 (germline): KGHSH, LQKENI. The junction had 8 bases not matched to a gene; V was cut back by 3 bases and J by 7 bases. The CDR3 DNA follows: TGTGCCAGCTCACCTCGGGGACAGGGGGATAAGGAGCAGTACTTC. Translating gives CASSPRGQGDKEQYF.

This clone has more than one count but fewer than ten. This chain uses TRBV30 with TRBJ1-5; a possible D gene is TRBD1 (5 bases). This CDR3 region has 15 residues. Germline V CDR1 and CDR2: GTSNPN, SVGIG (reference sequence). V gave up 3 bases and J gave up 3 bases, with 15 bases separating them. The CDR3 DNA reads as TGTGCCTGGAGCCCCGGGGGGGTTTTCAATCAGCCCCAGCATTTT. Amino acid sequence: CAWSPGGVFNQPQHF.

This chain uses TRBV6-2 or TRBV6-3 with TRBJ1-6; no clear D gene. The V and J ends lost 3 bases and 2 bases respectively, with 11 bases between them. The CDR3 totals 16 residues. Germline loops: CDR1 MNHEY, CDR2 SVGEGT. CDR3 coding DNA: TGTGCCAGCAGTTATAACACGGCGGCCTATAATTCACCCCTCCACTTT. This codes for CASSYNTAAYNSPLHF.

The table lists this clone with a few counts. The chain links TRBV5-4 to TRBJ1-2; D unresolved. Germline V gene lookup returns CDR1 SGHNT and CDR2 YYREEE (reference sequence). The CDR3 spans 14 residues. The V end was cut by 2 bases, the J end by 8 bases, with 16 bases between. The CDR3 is CASSLITPRAGYTF. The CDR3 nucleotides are TGTGCCAGCAGCTTAATAACCCCCCGAGCCGGCTACACCTTC.